The source of this TCR beta chain is a study of control samples from healthy donors and cancer patients. Only in-frame clones appear in the TCRdb table, and some are missing; sequencing was by immunoSEQ multiplex PCR. This sample has roughly 120,000 clones, with 93% found just once. The CDR3 is 16 amino acids. The V gene end was trimmed by 0 bases and the J gene end by 3 bases; junction bases not matched to a gene: 6. Germline V lookup: CDR1 SGHTA, CDR2 FQGNSA. This clonotype originated in a man aged 30-40 years in good health. V gene TRBV7-2 combines with J gene TRBJ2-5; 8 positions match TRBD1. The sample was blood. The CDR3 sequence: CASSLAPGTGEETQYF. CDR3 sequence (DNA): TGTGCCAGCAGCTTAGCGCCCGGGACAGGAGAAGAGACCCAGTACTTC.